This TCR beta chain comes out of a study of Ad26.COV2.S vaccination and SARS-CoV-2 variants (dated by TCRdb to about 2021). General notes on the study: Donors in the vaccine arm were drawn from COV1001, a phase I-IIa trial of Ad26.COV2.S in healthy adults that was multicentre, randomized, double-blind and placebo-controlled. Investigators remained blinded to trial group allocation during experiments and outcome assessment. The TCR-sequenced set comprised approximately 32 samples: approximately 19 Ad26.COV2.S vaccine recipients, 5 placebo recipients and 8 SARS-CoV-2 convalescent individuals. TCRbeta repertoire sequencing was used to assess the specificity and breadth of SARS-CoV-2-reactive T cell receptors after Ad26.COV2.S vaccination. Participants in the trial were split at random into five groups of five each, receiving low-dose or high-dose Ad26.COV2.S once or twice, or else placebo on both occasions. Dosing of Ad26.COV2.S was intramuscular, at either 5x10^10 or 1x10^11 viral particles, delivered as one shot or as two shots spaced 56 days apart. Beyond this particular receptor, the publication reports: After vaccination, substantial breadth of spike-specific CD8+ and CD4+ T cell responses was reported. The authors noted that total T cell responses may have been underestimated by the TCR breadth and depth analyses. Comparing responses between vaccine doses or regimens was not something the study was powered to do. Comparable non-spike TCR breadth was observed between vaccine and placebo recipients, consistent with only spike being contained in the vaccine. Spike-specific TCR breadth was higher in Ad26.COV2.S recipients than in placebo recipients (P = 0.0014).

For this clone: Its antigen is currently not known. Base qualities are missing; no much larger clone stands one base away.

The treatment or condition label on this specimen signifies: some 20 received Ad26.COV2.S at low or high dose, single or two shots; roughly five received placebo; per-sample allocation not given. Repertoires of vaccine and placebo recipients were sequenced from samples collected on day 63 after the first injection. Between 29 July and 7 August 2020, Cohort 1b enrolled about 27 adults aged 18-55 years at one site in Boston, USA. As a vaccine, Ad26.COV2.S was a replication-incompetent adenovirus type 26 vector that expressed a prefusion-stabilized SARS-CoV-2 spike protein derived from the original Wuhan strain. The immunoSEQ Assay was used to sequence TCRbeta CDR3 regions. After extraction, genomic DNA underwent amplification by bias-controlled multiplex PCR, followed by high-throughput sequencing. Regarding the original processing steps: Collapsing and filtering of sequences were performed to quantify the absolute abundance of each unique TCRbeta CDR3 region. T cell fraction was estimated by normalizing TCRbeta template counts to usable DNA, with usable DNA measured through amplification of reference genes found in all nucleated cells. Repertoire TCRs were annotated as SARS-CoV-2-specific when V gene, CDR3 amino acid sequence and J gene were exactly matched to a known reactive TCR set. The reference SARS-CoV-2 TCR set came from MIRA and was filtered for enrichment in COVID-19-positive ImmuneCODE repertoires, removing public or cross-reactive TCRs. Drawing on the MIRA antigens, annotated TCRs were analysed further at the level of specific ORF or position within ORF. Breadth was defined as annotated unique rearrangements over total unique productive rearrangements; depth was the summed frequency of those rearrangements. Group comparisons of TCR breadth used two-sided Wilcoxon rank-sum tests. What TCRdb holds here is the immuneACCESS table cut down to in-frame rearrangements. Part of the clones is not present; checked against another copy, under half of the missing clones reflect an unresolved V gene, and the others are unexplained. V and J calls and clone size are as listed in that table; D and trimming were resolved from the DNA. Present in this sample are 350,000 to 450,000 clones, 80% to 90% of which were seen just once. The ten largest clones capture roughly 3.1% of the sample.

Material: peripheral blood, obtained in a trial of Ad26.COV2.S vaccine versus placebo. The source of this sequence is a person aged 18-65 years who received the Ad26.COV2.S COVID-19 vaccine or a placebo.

The encoded CDR3 is CASSFDGSGANVLTF. The sequenced DNA is TGTGCCAGCAGCTTCGACGGCTCTGGGGCCAACGTCCTGACTTTC. The sequence joins TRBV7-2 to TRBJ2-6; the D segment cannot be called with confidence. The germline V gene sets CDR1 to SGHTA and CDR2 to FQGNSA. There are 15 amino acids in the CDR3, from cysteine to phenylalanine inclusive. The sequence is cut down to CDR3 DNA, 45 bases in frame from base 1. V is pared back by 3 bases and J by 0 bases, with 6 bases lying between the germline termini.